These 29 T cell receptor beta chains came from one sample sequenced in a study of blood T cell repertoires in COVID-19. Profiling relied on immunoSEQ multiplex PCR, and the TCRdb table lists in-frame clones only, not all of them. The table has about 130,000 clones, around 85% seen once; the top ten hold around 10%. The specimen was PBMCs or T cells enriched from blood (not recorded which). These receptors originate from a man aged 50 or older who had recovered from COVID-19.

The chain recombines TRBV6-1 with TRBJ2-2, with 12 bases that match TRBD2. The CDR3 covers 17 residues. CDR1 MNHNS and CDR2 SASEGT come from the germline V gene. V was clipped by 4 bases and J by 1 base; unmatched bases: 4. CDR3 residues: CASSGLAGGMNTGELFF. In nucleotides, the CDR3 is TGTGCCAGCAGTGGTCTAGCGGGGGGGATGAACACCGGGGAGCTGTTTTTT.

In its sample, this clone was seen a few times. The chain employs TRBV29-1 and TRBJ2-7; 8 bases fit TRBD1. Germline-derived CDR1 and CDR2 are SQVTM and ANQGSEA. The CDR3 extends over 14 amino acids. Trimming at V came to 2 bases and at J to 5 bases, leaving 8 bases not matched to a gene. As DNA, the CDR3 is TGCAGCGTTGAATATAGGACAGGGAGGCACGAGCAGTACTTC. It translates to CSVEYRTGRHEQYF.

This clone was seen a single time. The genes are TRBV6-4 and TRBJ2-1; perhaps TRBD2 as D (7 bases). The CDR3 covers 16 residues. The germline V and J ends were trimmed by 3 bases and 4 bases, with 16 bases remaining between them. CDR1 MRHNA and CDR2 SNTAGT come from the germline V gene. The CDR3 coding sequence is TGTGCCAGCAGTGAAGATCCGGGGGGCTCGTACAATGAGCAGTTCTTC. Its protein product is CASSEDPGGSYNEQFF.

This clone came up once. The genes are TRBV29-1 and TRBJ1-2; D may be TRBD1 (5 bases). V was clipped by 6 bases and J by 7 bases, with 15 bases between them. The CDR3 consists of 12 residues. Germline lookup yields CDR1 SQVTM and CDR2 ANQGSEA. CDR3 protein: CSVARAQGGYTF. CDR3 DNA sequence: TGCAGCGTAGCTAGAGCCCAGGGTGGCTACACCTTC. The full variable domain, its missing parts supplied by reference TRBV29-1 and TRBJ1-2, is SAVISQKPSRDICQRGTSLTIQCQVDSQVTMMFWYRQQPGQSLTLIATANQGSEATYESGFVIDKFPISRPNLTFSTLTVSNMSPEDSSIYLCSVARAQGGYTFGSGTRLTVV.

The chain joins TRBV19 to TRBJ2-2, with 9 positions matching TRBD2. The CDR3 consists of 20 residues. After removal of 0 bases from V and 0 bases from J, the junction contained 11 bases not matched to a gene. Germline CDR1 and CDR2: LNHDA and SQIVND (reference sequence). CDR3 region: CASSIDAPASGATNTGELFF. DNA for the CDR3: TGTGCCAGTAGTATAGATGCCCCGGCTAGCGGGGCTACGAACACCGGGGAGCTGTTTTTT.

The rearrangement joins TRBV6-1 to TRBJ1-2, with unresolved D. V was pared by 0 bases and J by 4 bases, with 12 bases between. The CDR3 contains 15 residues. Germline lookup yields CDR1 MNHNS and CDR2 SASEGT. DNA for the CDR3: TGTGCCAGCAGTGAAGCGCTTTTTAAGCTCTATGGCTACACCTTC. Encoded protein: CASSEALFKLYGYTF.

CDR3 in DNA: TGTGCCAGCAGCCCAAATGAGGGAGCTGAGCAGTTCTTC. Residues: CASSPNEGAEQFF. The rearrangement uses TRBV12-3 or TRBV12-4 and TRBJ2-1, with D perhaps TRBD2 (5 bases). V was pared by 6 bases and J by 9 bases, with 15 bases between. The CDR3 loop spans 13 amino acids.

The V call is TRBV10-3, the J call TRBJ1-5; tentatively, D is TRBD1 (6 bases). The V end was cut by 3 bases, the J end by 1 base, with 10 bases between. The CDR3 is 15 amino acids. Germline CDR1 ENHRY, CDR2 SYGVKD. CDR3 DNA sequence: TGTGCCATCAGTGACCCACAGGGAAGCAATCAGCCCCAGCATTTT. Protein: CAISDPQGSNQPQHF.

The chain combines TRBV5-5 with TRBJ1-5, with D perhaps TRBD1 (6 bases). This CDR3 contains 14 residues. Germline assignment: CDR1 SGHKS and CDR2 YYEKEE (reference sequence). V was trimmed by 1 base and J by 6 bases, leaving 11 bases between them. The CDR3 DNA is TGTGCCAGCAGCTTGACAGGGATGGGTCAGCCCCAGCATTTT. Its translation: CASSLTGMGQPQHF.

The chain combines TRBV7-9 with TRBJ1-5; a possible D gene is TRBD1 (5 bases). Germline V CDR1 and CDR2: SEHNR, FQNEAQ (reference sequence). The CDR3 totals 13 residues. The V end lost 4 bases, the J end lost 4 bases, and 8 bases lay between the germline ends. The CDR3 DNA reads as TGTGCCAGCAGCTCTCAGGGAAATCAGCCCCAGCATTTT. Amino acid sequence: CASSSQGNQPQHF. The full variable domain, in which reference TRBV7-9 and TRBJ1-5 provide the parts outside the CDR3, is DTGVSQNPRHKITKRGQNVTFRCDPISEHNRLYWYRQTLGQGPEFLTYFQNEAQLEKSRLLSDRFSAERPKGSFSTLEIQRTEQGDSAMYLCASSSQGNQPQHFGDGTRLSIL.

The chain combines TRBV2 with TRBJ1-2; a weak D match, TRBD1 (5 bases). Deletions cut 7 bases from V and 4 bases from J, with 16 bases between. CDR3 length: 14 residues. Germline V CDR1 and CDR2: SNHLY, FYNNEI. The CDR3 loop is CASNLEGTAYGYTF. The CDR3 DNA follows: TGTGCCAGCAATCTGGAGGGGACCGCCTATGGCTACACCTTC.

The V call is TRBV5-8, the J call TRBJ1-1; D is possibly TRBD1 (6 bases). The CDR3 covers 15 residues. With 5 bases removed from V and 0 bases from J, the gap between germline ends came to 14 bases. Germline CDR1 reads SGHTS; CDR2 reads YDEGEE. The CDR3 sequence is CASRGAGRMNTEAFF. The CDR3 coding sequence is TGTGCCAGCAGGGGGGCAGGACGGATGAACACTGAAGCTTTCTTT.

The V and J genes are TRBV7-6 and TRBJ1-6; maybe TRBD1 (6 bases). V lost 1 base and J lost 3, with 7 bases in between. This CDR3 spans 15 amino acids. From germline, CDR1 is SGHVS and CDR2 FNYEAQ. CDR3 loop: CASSLETGYNSPLHF. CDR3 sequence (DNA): TGTGCCAGCAGCTTAGAGACAGGCTATAATTCACCCCTCCACTTT.

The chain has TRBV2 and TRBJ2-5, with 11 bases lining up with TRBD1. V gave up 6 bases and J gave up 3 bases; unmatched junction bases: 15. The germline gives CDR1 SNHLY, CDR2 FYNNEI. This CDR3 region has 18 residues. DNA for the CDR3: TGTGCCAGCAGGGAACGGGACAGGGGGTTCGGGTTGGAAGAGACCCAGTACTTC. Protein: CASRERDRGFGLEETQYF.

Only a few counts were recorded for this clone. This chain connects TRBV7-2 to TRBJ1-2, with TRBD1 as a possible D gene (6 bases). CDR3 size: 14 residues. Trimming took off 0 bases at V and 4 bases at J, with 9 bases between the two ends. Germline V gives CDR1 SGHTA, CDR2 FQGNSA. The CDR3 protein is CASSLAQGSYGYTF. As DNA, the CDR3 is TGTGCCAGCAGCTTAGCGCAGGGGAGCTATGGCTACACCTTC.

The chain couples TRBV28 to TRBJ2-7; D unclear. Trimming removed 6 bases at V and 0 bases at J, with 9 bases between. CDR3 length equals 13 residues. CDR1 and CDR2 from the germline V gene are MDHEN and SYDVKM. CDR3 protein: CASRAGRSYEQYF. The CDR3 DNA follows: TGTGCCAGCAGGGCAGGTCGCTCCTACGAGCAGTACTTC.

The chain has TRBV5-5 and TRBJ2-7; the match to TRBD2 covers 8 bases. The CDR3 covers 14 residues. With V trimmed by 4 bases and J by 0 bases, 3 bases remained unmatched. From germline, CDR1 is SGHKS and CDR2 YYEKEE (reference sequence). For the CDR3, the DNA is TGTGCCAGCAGCAGTAGCGGGATCTCCTACGAGCAGTACTTC. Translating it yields CASSSSGISYEQYF.

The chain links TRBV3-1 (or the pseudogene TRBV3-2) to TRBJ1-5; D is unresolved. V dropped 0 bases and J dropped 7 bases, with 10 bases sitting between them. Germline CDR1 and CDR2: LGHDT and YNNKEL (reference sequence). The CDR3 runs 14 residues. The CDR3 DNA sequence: TGTGCCAGCAGCCAAGACCCGGGTTTCCAGCCCCAGCATTTT. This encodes CASSQDPGFQPQHF.

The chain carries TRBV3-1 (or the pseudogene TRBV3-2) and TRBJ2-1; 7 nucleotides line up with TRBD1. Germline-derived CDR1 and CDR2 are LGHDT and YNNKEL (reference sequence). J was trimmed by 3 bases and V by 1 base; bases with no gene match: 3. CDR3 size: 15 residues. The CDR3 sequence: CASSQGQGNYNEQFF. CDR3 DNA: TGTGCCAGCAGCCAAGGACAGGGTAACTACAATGAGCAGTTCTTC.

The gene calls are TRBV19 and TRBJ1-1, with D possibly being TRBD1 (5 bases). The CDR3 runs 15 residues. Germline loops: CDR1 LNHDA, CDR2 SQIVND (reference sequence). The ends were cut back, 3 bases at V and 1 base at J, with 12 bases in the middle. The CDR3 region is CASSMAGRPNTEAFF. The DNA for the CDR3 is TGTGCCAGTAGTATGGCGGGACGGCCGAACACTGAAGCTTTCTTT.

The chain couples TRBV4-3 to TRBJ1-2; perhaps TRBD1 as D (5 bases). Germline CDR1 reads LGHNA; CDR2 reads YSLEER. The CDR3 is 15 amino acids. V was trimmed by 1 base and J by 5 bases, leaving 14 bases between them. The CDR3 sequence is CASSQGAGRIYGYTF. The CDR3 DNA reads TGCGCCAGCAGCCAAGGGGCGGGACGGATATATGGCTACACCTTC.

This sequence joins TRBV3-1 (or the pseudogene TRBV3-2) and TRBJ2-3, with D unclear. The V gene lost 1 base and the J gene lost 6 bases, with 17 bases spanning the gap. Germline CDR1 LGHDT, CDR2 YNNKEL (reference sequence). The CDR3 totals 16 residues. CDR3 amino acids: CASSQGPRRTGDTQYF. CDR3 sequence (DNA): TGTGCCAGCAGCCAAGGACCCCGACGTACCGGGGATACGCAGTATTTT.

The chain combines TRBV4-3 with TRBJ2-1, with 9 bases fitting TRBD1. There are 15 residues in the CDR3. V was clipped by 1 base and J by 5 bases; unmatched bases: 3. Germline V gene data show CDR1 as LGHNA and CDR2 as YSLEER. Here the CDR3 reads CASSQVGDRDNEQFF. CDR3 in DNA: TGCGCCAGCAGCCAAGTTGGGGACAGGGACAATGAGCAGTTCTTC.

CDR3 loop: CASSLESGQAYEQYF. In DNA form, the CDR3 reads TGCGCCAGCAGCTTGGAGTCAGGACAGGCCTACGAGCAGTACTTC. The chain has TRBV5-1 and TRBJ2-7; TRBD1 matches at 7 bases. V trimming: 0 bases; J trimming: 2 bases; junction bases outside the gene matches: 5. The CDR3 spans 15 residues. Germline V gene lookup returns CDR1 SGHRS and CDR2 YFSETQ.

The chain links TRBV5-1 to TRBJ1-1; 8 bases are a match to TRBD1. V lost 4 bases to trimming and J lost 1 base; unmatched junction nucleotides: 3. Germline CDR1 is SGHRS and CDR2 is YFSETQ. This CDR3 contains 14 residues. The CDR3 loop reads CASSPGGTNTEAFF. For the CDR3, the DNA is TGCGCCAGCAGCCCAGGGGGCACGAACACTGAAGCTTTCTTT.

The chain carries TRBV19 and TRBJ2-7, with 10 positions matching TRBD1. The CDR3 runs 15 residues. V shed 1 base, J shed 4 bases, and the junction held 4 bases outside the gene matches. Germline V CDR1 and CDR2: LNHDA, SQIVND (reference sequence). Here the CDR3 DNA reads TGTGCCAGTAGTATAGGGACAGGGGGTCGATACGAGCAGTACTTC. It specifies CASSIGTGGRYEQYF.

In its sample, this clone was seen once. The CDR3 region is CSERRADTQYF. The CDR3 bases are TGCAGTGAGCGCCGGGCAGATACGCAGTATTTT. J is TRBJ2-3 and V is TRBV20-1; D unclear. V was cut by 7 bases and J by 4 bases, with 9 bases left in between. The CDR3 extends over 11 amino acids. Germline V gene data show CDR1 as DFQATT and CDR2 as SNEGSKA (reference sequence).

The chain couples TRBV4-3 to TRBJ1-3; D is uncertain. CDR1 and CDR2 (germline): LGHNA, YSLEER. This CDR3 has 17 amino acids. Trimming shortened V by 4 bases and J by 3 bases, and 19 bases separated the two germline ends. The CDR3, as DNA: TGCGCCAGCAGCCCCCAGGTTGGAGGTTCTGGTGGAAACACCATATATTTT. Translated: CASSPQVGGSGGNTIYF.

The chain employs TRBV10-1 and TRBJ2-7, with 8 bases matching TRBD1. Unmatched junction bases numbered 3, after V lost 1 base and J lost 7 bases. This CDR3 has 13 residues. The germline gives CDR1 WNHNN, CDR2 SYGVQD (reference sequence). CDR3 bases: TGCGCCAGCAGTGAGTACAGGGGGTTTGAGCAGTACTTC. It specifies CASSEYRGFEQYF.